The rows below give T cell receptor beta chains drawn from one sample of a study of cytomegalovirus exposure and HLA in healthy donors. Using immunoSEQ multiplex PCR, the repertoire was profiled, and TCRdb retains in-frame clones only, with some absent. The table shows about 91,000 clones, with 55% to 65% occurring only once. The source material was PBMCs. The receptors come from a human donor in good health. Each CDR3 is given with its conserved first and last residue. D genes are given only for firm matches. A clone size is listed for some rows: how often the clone was seen (once, few, many), or a class if it is expanded.

v_call,j_call,clone_size,d_call,cdr3_nt,cdr3_aa
TRBV5-1,TRBJ2-5,-,-,TGCGCCAGCAGCACTGGTTGGCGGGAGACCCAGTACTTC,CASSTGWRETQYF
TRBV2,TRBJ1-6,-,TRBD1,TGTGCCAGCAGTACCCAGGGGGCGGATTCACCCCCCCACTTT,CASSTQGADSPPHF
TRBV19,TRBJ1-6,-,-,TGTGCCAGTAGTCAACAGGGCGCGGCGTTCGATTCACCCCTCCACTTT,CASSQQGAAFDSPLHF
TRBV10-3,TRBJ2-6,-,TRBD1,TGTGCCATCAGGGGGACAGGGGGCCGTGGGGCCAACGTCCTGACTTTC,CAIRGTGGRGANVLTF
TRBV4-3,TRBJ1-1,-,-,TGCGCCAGCAGCCAAGCTGAGTCTTTTGCGGCAGCTTTCTTT,CASSQAESFAAAFF
TRBV9,TRBJ2-7,-,-,TGTGCCAGCAGCGCTTCAGGGGACGAGCAGTACTTC,CASSASGDEQYF
TRBV6-5,TRBJ1-2,-,-,TGTGCCAGCAGTTATTTAGGAGGTGGCTACACCTTC,CASSYLGGGYTF
TRBV5-4,TRBJ2-3,-,-,TGTGCCAGCAGCTTAGGGGGTATGGACACAGATACGCAGTATTTT,CASSLGGMDTDTQYF
TRBV30,TRBJ1-5,-,TRBD1,TGTGCCTGGAGTGACAGGGGGCGGTTATCGGATCAGCCCCAGCATTTT,CAWSDRGRLSDQPQHF
TRBV6-1,TRBJ2-7,once,TRBD1,TGTGCCAGCAGTTGGACAGGGTCCTCCGAGCAGTACTTC,CASSWTGSSEQYF
TRBV18,TRBJ2-1,-,-,TGTGCCAGTCATGAAAGGGGGACCGGGAACCGCAATGAGCAGTTCTTC,CASHERGTGNRNEQFF
TRBV9,TRBJ1-1,-,-,TGTGCCAGCAGCGAAACGCCAGGGACTGAAGCTTTCTTT,CASSETPGTEAFF
TRBV9,TRBJ2-2,-,-,TGTGCCAGCAGCGTAAAGGCGGGGGCAACCGGGGAGCTGTTTTTT,CASSVKAGATGELFF
TRBV4-2,TRBJ1-4,-,TRBD1,TGTGCCAGCAGCCAAGAGGGGACAGGAAACAATGAAAAACTGTTTTTT,CASSQEGTGNNEKLFF
TRBV7-2,TRBJ1-2,-,-,TGTGCCAGCAGCTTAGCAGGGGTACACTATGGCTACACCTTC,CASSLAGVHYGYTF
TRBV7-2,TRBJ1-6,-,-,TGTGCCAGCAGCTTAGACCAGGGGTCACCCCTCCACTTT,CASSLDQGSPLHF
TRBV11-3,TRBJ2-3,-,TRBD2,TGTGCCAGCAGCTCGGGGGGGGTAGGAGATACGCAGTATTTT,CASSSGGVGDTQYF
TRBV9,TRBJ2-7,once,TRBD1,TGTGCCAGCAGCGTAGGGTCCCGGACAGGGAACTACGAGCAGTACTTC,CASSVGSRTGNYEQYF
TRBV7-8,TRBJ1-1,-,-,TGTGCCAGCAGCTTAGCGGGCCTGAACACTGAAGCTTTCTTT,CASSLAGLNTEAFF
TRBV2,TRBJ2-7,medium-sized,-,TGTGCCATCCAAAAGGAGGGGAACCCCTACGAGCAGTACTTC,CAIQKEGNPYEQYF
TRBV5-6,TRBJ1-1,-,-,TGTGCCAGCAGCCCGGCAGCGTCGTCCCTGAACACTGAAGCTTTCTTT,CASSPAASSLNTEAFF
TRBV10-3,TRBJ2-1,few,-,TGTGCCACCGAGGGGGTAGGGGCTGATGAGCAGTTCTTC,CATEGVGADEQFF
TRBV4-3,TRBJ1-5,few,-,TGCGCCAGCAGCCAAGATCTGGCAGGATATGATCAGCCCCAGCATTTT,CASSQDLAGYDQPQHF
TRBV6-5,TRBJ1-2,-,TRBD1,TGTGCCAGCAGTTACTCCCGCCAGGGGGCAGGCTATGGCTACACCTTC,CASSYSRQGAGYGYTF
TRBV30,TRBJ2-7,-,-,TGTGCCTGGGGTCGGACGCGCGGGTACGAGCAGTACTTC,CAWGRTRGYEQYF
TRBV4-3,TRBJ1-6,-,TRBD1,TGCGCCAGCAGCCAAGGGACAGGCAATTCACCCCTCCACTTT,CASSQGTGNSPLHF
TRBV18,TRBJ2-3,-,TRBD2,TGTGCCAGCTCACCACTAGCGGGGGACACAGATACGCAGTATTTT,CASSPLAGDTDTQYF
TRBV21-1,TRBJ1-3,-,-,TGTGCCAGCAGCAAAGTTCCCAGGCACTCTGGAAACACCATATATTTT,CASSKVPRHSGNTIYF
TRBV5-6,TRBJ1-6,-,TRBD1,TGTGCCAGCAGCATAGACAGGGGGGCCTATAATTCACCCCTCCACTTT,CASSIDRGAYNSPLHF
TRBV5-4,TRBJ2-3,-,TRBD2,TGTGCCAGCAGCGATAGGCGGGGGGCGGGCACAGATACGCAGTATTTT,CASSDRRGAGTDTQYF
TRBV6-4,TRBJ2-3,once,-,TGTGCCAGCAGTAAGGCAGGAGGAGATACGCAGTATTTT,CASSKAGGDTQYF
TRBV19,TRBJ2-3,-,-,TGTGCCAGTAGTATAGCCGGGACTTCTGGAGATACGCAGTATTTT,CASSIAGTSGDTQYF
TRBV6-5,TRBJ1-1,-,TRBD1,TGTGCCAGCAGACTCCAACAGGGGGCTGACACTGAAGCTTTCTTT,CASRLQQGADTEAFF
TRBV29-1,TRBJ1-2,-,-,TGCAGCGTTGCTAAGTATGGCTACACCTTC,CSVAKYGYTF
TRBV10-3,TRBJ2-1,-,TRBD2,TGTGCCATCAGTGAGCCTGGCCTAGCGGAGTCAGACGGGGAGCAGTTCTTC,CAISEPGLAESDGEQFF
TRBV19,TRBJ1-2,once,-,TGTGCCAGTAGTATTAGTTTATATGGCTACACCTTC,CASSISLYGYTF
TRBV15,TRBJ1-4,-,-,TGTGCCACCAGCGTACAGTATAATGAAAAACTGTTTTTT,CATSVQYNEKLFF
TRBV5-1,TRBJ1-6,few,TRBD1,TGCGCCAGCAGCATGGGGACAGGGGCTACCTATAATTCACCCCTCCACTTT,CASSMGTGATYNSPLHF
TRBV5-4,TRBJ2-2,-,TRBD1,TGTGCCAGCAGCTCTCCGGGACAGGGGGACACCGGGGAGCTGTTTTTT,CASSSPGQGDTGELFF
TRBV19,TRBJ1-6,-,-,TGTGCCAGTAGTATAGAAGCCGGCAGGGATTGGAATTCACCCCTCCACTTT,CASSIEAGRDWNSPLHF
TRBV11-1,TRBJ2-2,-,TRBD2,TGTGCCAGCAGCTCACCCTCGAGCGGGACGTCCCGGCTGTTTTTT,CASSSPSSGTSRLFF
TRBV6-5,TRBJ1-1,few,TRBD1,TGTGCCAGCAGTAACGGCGGGACAGGGACTAGTCGAGCTTTCTTT,CASSNGGTGTSRAFF
TRBV5-6,TRBJ1-6,-,-,TGTGCCAGCAGCTTAGACAGAAAGGGGTCACCCCTCCACTTT,CASSLDRKGSPLHF
TRBV2,TRBJ1-1,-,TRBD1,TGTGCCAGCGGGACAGATACGAACACTGAAGCTTTCTTT,CASGTDTNTEAFF
TRBV5-1,TRBJ2-7,few,-,TGCGCCAGCAGCTTGGCCGGGGTGGCCTACGAGCAGTACTTC,CASSLAGVAYEQYF
TRBV5-6,TRBJ1-4,-,-,TGTGCCAGCAGCCAAGAAGCCCGTAATGAAAAACTGTTTTTT,CASSQEARNEKLFF
TRBV19,TRBJ1-5,-,-,TGTGCCAGTAGTTTCCGGACAGCCGTTTTAGGAAATCAGCCCCAGCATTTT,CASSFRTAVLGNQPQHF